This T cell receptor beta chain was sequenced for a study of blood T cell repertoires in COVID-19. In the study's own analysis: Amplified reference gene primers provided the basis for estimating nucleated cell counts. Sequencing used immunoSEQ multiplex PCR; TCRdb keeps in-frame clones, though not all of them. V and J calls and clone size follow that table, whereas D and trimming were derived from the DNA. The repertoire holds roughly 180,000 clones, with 70% to 85% as singletons. The CDR3 length is 15 residues. CDR1 and CDR2 from the germline V gene are SGHTA and FQGNSA. V dropped 3 bases and J dropped 5; count of bases not matched to a gene: 7.

Material for sequencing was peripheral blood. The clonotype originates from a woman aged 30 to 39 with acute or convalescent COVID-19. The chain carries TRBV7-2 and TRBJ1-2, with 9 bases matching TRBD1. The CDR3 DNA reads as TGTGCCAGCAGCTTTTCAACAGGGGGCGCTTATGGCTACACCTTC. It translates to CASSFSTGGAYGYTF.